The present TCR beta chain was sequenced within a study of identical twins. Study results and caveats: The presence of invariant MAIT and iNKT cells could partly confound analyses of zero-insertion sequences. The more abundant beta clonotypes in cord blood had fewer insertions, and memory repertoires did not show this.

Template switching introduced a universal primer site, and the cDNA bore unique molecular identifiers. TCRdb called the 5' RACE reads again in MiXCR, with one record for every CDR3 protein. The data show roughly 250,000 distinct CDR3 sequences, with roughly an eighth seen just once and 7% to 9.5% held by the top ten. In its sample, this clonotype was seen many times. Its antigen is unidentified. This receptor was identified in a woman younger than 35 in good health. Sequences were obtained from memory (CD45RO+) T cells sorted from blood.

This CDR3 reads CASSLRDYQPQHF. The CDR3 DNA sequence: TGTGCCAGCAGTTTGAGGGATTATCAGCCCCAGCATTTT. This chain uses TRBV12-3 or TRBV12-4 with TRBJ1-5; D uncertain. The CDR3 length is 13 residues. V was shortened by 3 bases and J by 5 bases, with 8 bases between the two germline ends.